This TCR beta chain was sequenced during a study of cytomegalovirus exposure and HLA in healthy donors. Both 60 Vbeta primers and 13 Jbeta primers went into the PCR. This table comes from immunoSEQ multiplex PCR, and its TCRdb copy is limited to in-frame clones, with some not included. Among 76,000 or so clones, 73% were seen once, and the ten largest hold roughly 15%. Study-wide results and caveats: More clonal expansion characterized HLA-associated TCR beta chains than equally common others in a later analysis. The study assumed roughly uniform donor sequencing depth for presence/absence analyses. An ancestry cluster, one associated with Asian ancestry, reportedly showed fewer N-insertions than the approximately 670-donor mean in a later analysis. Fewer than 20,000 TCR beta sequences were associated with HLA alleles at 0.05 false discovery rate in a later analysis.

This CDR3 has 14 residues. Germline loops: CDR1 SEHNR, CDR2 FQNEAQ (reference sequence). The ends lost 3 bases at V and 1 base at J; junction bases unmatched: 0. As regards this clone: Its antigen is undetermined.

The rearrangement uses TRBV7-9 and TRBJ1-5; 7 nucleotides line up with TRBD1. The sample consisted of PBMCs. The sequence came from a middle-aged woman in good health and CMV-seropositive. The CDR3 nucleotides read TGTGCCAGCAGCTTGGGACAGAGCAATCAGCCCCAGCATTTT. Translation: CASSLGQSNQPQHF.